This T cell receptor beta chain emerged from a study of neurological immune-mediated disorders. This clonotype was recorded at least ten times. Each CDR3 protein gets one entry after TCRdb re-called the 5' RACE reads with MiXCR. The repertoire holds 45,000 to 65,000 distinct CDR3 sequences, with around 3.4% as singletons. The CDR3 is 15 residues long. V lost 1 base, J lost 1 base, and 11 bases lay in between. Germline loops: CDR1 DFQATT, CDR2 SNEGSKA (reference sequence). V is TRBV20-1 and J is TRBJ2-1, with a weak D call TRBD2 (5 bases). This TCR was recovered from a man between 40 and 49 years old with multiple sclerosis. Sequences were obtained from PBMCs. In DNA form, the CDR3 reads TGCAGTGCTAGAGGATTGAGGGTTTCCTACAATGAGCAGTTCTTC. Translation gives CSARGLRVSYNEQFF.